This T cell receptor (beta chain) was captured by sequencing in a study of shared clonotypes between healthy human individuals. Study background: Per donor, CD8 memory used one plate, CD8 naive used two, CD4 memory used three and CD4 naive used three.

General study results and limits: Expectations were that clonotype sharing among donors would be affected by sequencing depth.

In the case of this clone: Its antigen is not known.

Original processing notes: Filtering differed for immunoSEQ, which gave only junction sequences without quality scores. TCRdb's table, derived via immunoSEQ multiplex PCR, lists solely in-frame clones and lacks some. The DNA was the basis for D and trimming; V, J and clone size are from that table. Here the sample spans about 1,800,000 clones, around 96% being singletons. The naive CD8 population came from CD45RO-negative cells selected for CCR7, without terminally differentiated effector memory CD45RA+ cells. The receptor's source is a man between 18 and 35 years old in good health. What was sequenced was naive CD8+ T cells sorted from blood.

The CDR3, as DNA: TGCGCCAGCAGTGACCCGAGGGACAGGGGGTCTGAAGCTTTCTTT. Translation gives CASSDPRDRGSEAFF. The chain has TRBV10-1 and TRBJ1-1, with 11 bases aligning to TRBD1. This CDR3 has 15 residues. Germline assignment: CDR1 WNHNN and CDR2 SYGVQD (reference sequence). V was pared by 3 bases and J by 6 bases, with 6 bases of the junction left unmatched.